Shown below are 12 T cell receptor beta chains from a single sample sequenced in a study of blood T cell repertoires in COVID-19. TCRdb's copy holds only in-frame clones and misses some; the assay was immunoSEQ multiplex PCR. The repertoire has about 310,000 clones, more than 70% of them found once; the top ten carry 6.5% to 9.5%. Input material: peripheral blood. The source is a woman aged 50 to 60 who had recovered from COVID-19.

The J gene is TRBJ2-7, the V gene TRBV6-1; TRBD2 matches at 8 bases. The V segment lost 3 bases and the J segment 0 bases; nucleotides outside the gene matches: 7. CDR3 length: 16 amino acids. CDR1 MNHNS and CDR2 SASEGT come from the germline V gene. The CDR3 here is CASSDIRTSFSYEQYF. Here the CDR3 DNA reads TGTGCCAGCAGTGACATACGGACTAGCTTCTCCTACGAGCAGTACTTC.

The chain links TRBV9 to TRBJ2-7; no reliable D call. With 0 bases removed from V and 0 bases from J, the gap between germline ends came to 7 bases. The CDR3 runs 14 residues. The germline V gene encodes CDR1 SGDLS and CDR2 YYNGEE. DNA of the CDR3: TGTGCCAGCAGCGTAGATTATAACTCCTACGAGCAGTACTTC. Amino acid sequence: CASSVDYNSYEQYF.

The chain links TRBV5-1 to TRBJ1-4, with 7 bases fitting TRBD1. V trimming: 4 bases; J trimming: 8 bases; junction bases outside the gene matches: 5. The CDR3 extends over 13 amino acids. Germline loops: CDR1 SGHRS, CDR2 YFSETQ. The DNA of the CDR3 is TGCGCCAGCAGCGCGGGACAGCCAGAAAAACTGTTTTTT. The encoded protein is CASSAGQPEKLFF. Based on the CDR3 plus reference TRBV5-1 and TRBJ1-4, the full variable domain is KAGVTQTPRYLIKTRGQQVTLSCSPISGHRSVSWYQQTPGQGLQFLFEYFSETQRNKGNFPGRFSGRQFSNSRSEMNVSTLELGDSALYLCASSAGQPEKLFFGSGTQLSVL.

The V call is TRBV9, the J call TRBJ2-7; 8 nucleotides line up with TRBD2. V shed 0 bases, J shed 4 bases, and the junction held 6 bases outside the gene matches. The CDR3 has 15 amino acids. From germline, CDR1 is SGDLS and CDR2 YYNGEE. CDR3 sequence reads: CASSVEAGEVYEQYF. Written as DNA, the CDR3 is TGTGCCAGCAGCGTAGAAGCGGGAGAGGTGTACGAGCAGTACTTC.

The chain recombines TRBV7-9 with TRBJ1-1; 7 nucleotides align to TRBD1. J lost 5 bases, V lost 10 bases, and 13 bases had no gene match. The V gene's germline CDR1 is SEHNR and CDR2 FQNEAQ (reference sequence). This CDR3 has 14 residues. CDR3 in DNA: TGTGCCATCACCCCCGACAGGGTTGAAACTGAAGCTTTCTTT. Translation: CAITPDRVETEAFF.

The V and J genes are TRBV7-9 and TRBJ1-6; 9 bases map to TRBD1. The CDR3 is 14 amino acids. V was clipped by 7 bases and J by 9 bases; unmatched bases: 7. In germline, CDR1 is SEHNR, CDR2 FQNEAQ (reference sequence). The CDR3 spells CASIGGQGVSPLHF. Written as DNA, the CDR3 is TGTGCCAGCATTGGGGGACAGGGAGTTTCACCCCTCCACTTT. Variable domain in full (rest from reference TRBV7-9 and TRBJ1-6): DTGVSQNPRHKITKRGQNVTFRCDPISEHNRLYWYRQTLGQGPEFLTYFQNEAQLEKSRLLSDRFSAERPKGSFSTLEIQRTEQGDSAMYLCASIGGQGVSPLHFGNGTRLTVT.

J is TRBJ2-3 and V is TRBV5-1, with D perhaps matching TRBD2 (5 bases). Trimming took 0 bases from V and 4 from J, leaving 9 bases between them. Germline CDR1 SGHRS, CDR2 YFSETQ. This CDR3 has 14 residues. The CDR3 loop reads CASSLGGFPDTQYF. CDR3 in DNA: TGCGCCAGCAGCTTGGGAGGGTTCCCAGATACGCAGTATTTT. The whole variable domain, remainder taken from reference TRBV5-1 and TRBJ2-3, is KAGVTQTPRYLIKTRGQQVTLSCSPISGHRSVSWYQQTPGQGLQFLFEYFSETQRNKGNFPGRFSGRQFSNSRSEMNVSTLELGDSALYLCASSLGGFPDTQYFGPGTRLTVL.

This clone turned up a few times. V gene TRBV2 combines with J gene TRBJ1-1, with D maybe TRBD1 (6 bases). Deletions cut 7 bases from V and 4 bases from J, with 16 bases between. Germline values: CDR1 SNHLY, CDR2 FYNNEI. The CDR3 has 14 amino acids. CDR3 in amino acids: CASTKDGGATEAFF. CDR3 nucleotide sequence: TGTGCCAGCACCAAAGATGGGGGGGCCACTGAAGCTTTCTTT.

This clone was seen a handful of times. V gene TRBV5-6 combines with J gene TRBJ1-2; D is ambiguous. Trimming pared 5 bases from V and 8 bases from J, leaving 10 bases between. Germline V gene sequence: CDR1 SGHDT, CDR2 YYEEEE. The CDR3 is made up of 11 amino acids. The CDR3, as DNA: TGTGCCAGCAGACTATCGGCCGGCTACACCTTC. Its translation: CASRLSAGYTF.

The sample holds one count of this clone. The gene calls are TRBV5-1 and TRBJ2-1; 7 positions match TRBD2. Germline CDR1 reads SGHRS; CDR2 reads YFSETQ. Losses at the gene ends were 9 bases for V and 7 bases for J; bases not matched to a gene: 7. This CDR3 contains 12 residues. CDR3 loop: CATSFSGNEQFF. CDR3 bases: TGCGCCACCTCCTTTAGCGGGAATGAGCAGTTCTTC. The full variable domain, in which reference TRBV5-1 and TRBJ2-1 provide the parts outside the CDR3, is KAGVTQTPRYLIKTRGQQVTLSCSPISGHRSVSWYQQTPGQGLQFLFEYFSETQRNKGNFPGRFSGRQFSNSRSEMNVSTLELGDSALYLCATSFSGNEQFFGPGTRLTVL.

This sequence joins TRBV9 and TRBJ1-5; TRBD1 is a possible D gene (5 bases). CDR3 length equals 12 residues. The germline CDR1 and CDR2 sequences are SGDLS and YYNGEE. Trimming removed 2 bases from V and 9 bases from J, with 9 bases in between. This chain's CDR3 is CASSVDGGPQHF. DNA for the CDR3: TGTGCCAGCAGCGTGGACGGGGGGCCCCAGCATTTT.

The chain couples TRBV19 to TRBJ2-2; D might be TRBD2 (6 bases). The CDR3 totals 14 residues. Germline CDR1 is LNHDA and CDR2 is SQIVND (reference sequence). V lost 7 bases and J 2 bases, leaving 11 bases between the germline ends. The CDR3 sequence: CASNSGLNTGELFF. CDR3 sequence (DNA): TGTGCCAGTAATTCGGGACTTAACACCGGGGAGCTGTTTTTT.